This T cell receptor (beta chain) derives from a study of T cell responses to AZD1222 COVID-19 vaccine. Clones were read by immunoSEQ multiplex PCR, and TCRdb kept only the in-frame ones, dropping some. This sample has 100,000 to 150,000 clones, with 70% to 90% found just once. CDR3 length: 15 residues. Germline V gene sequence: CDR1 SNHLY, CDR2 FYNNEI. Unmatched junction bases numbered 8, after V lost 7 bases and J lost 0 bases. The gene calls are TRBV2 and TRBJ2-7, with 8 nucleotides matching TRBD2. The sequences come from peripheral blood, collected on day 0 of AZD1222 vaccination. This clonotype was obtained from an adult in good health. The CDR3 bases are TGTGCCAGCATATCGGGACTAGAGGGCTCCTACGAGCAGTACTTC. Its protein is CASISGLEGSYEQYF.